Here is one T cell receptor (beta chain) with its context. This clonotype was seen at least ten times. Its specific antigen is unknown. The record has no base qualities; no much larger clone is one base away. Two rounds of multiplex PCR were performed to amplify the TCR beta CDR3 region from genomic DNA. The first PCR round used primers specific to each TRBV and TRBJ gene, with sequences filed in Chinese patent CN105087789A. The second PCR round used universal primers. The Roche High Pure PCR Template Preparation Kit was used to extract genomic DNA from frozen PBMCs. Libraries were sequenced paired-end with 151 bp reads on an Illumina HiSeq 3000. Per the authors' processing: Raw reads lacking the multiplex PCR primer sequences were removed with CutAdapt. High-quality paired reads were merged into contigs with PEAR. TRB V, D and J gene segments were assigned to each contig with MiXCR by alignment to reference sequences. CDR3 sequences were clustered by base quality and sequence similarity to remove sequencing errors. Diversity was calculated as Shannon entropy divided by the natural log of the number of productive TCR sequences. One minus Shannon entropy divided by the natural log of the number of unique clonotypes was used as the definition of clonality. Using the Youden index from ROC curves, the researchers picked the repertoire-metric cut-offs for progression-free survival, and all analyses were carried out in R 3.5.3. TCRdb redid the processing of the public reads, applying fastp at Q25 and MiXCR, and retained in-frame beta chains. A single entry per CDR3 protein holds the most common genes and DNA from its merged rows. TCRdb's processing, not the authors', yielded these V and J calls. The sample contains about 59,000 distinct CDR3 sequences, 26% of them found a single time. The top ten hold more than 6.5% of the sample.

The data are from a study of prognosis after radiotherapy for stage I lung cancer (dated by TCRdb to the early 2020s). Concerning the study at large: Between early 2018 and early 2019, fewer than 20 patients with stage I NSCLC were enrolled in Nanjing, China. Squamous cell carcinoma histology was identified in about 7 patients, and adenocarcinoma histology was identified in roughly eleven patients. All patients were considered medically inoperable, owing to comorbidities in 11 to 13 and refusal of surgery in over 5. Enrolled patients comprised about 13 with newly diagnosed primary stage I lung tumors and several with oligometastatic NSCLC after surgical resection of the primary tumor. This study profiled peripheral blood TCR beta repertoires from stage I NSCLC patients before and after stereotactic body radiotherapy and linked the repertoires to distant failure. Ages in the cohort of about a dozen men and a handful of women ranged from roughly 53 to 84 years, with a median of 74. Concurrent therapy was not administered to any patient alongside SBRT. After SBRT, distant metastases developed in about 20% of the 19 patients at a median of approximately seven months, while the remaining 15 patients had no significant progression. The study took one blood sample before SBRT and one after SBRT from each of 20 or so patients and sequenced all 38 samples. Image-guided IMRT or VMAT was used to deliver SBRT in 3 to 5 fractions at a biologically effective dose of at least 100 Gy.

What the research found in general, with its limitations: Whether the expanded TCR clones were tumor-specific was not determined. After SBRT, the number of unique TCR clones decreased (median about 9,100 before versus several thousand after; Wilcoxon paired P=0.011). Differences in TRBV and TRBJ usage frequencies by metastasis status were reportedly observed in two V genes at baseline and in nine V and two J genes after SBRT. Post-SBRT Shannon entropy and its change from baseline were lower in patients who developed distant metastases; baseline Shannon entropy was not associated with metastases. All reported P values were unadjusted for multiple comparisons. The study was limited by the small cohort and short follow-up, and independent validation of the study findings is required.

All patients had node-negative disease on CT and PET/CT, and none had a history of other malignancies or prior chemotherapy or radiotherapy. At each of two time points, 5.5 to 7 milliliters of peripheral venous blood were collected in EDTA tubes. Ficoll-Paque Plus density-gradient centrifugation was used to isolate PBMCs. Right after collection, samples were kept at -80 degrees C until analysis. The origin of this receptor is a donor over 45 with non-small cell lung cancer. Material: PBMCs, obtained before or after stereotactic body radiation therapy (not recorded which).

CDR3 loop: CASEAGSFDEAFF. The base sequence is TGTGCCTCAGAGGCAGGGTCTTTTGATGAAGCTTTCTTT. The chain was built from TRBV30 and TRBJ1-1; the D gene is perhaps TRBD1, from 5 matching bases. The cysteine opens and the phenylalanine closes a CDR3 of 13 amino acids. Here the CDR3 DNA is all that survives: 39 bases in frame from base 1. The V and J ends are trimmed by 7 bases and 7 bases, leaving 19 bases between them. For CDR1 and CDR2, the germline V gene (reference sequence) lists GTSNPN and SVGIG.